This T cell receptor beta chain was retrieved from a study of blood T cell repertoires in COVID-19. Study summary: Some COVID-19 samples were acute and others convalescent; all came from the United States, Italy and Spain.

The CDR3 has 14 residues. Germline loops: CDR1 WNHNN, CDR2 SYGVQD (reference sequence). V was pared by 6 bases and J by 5 bases, with 7 bases of the junction left unmatched. Original processing notes: Amplifying reference gene primers gave estimates of nucleated cell counts. Some clones are missing from TCRdb's copy, which holds only in-frame ones; the method was immunoSEQ multiplex PCR. The D gene and trimming were derived from the DNA, and the V and J assignments and clone size from that table. This table holds 200,000 to 250,000 clones, around 85% found once. This chain links TRBV10-1 with TRBJ2-1; TRBD2 agrees at 7 bases. The receptor was isolated from a woman in her 70s with COVID-19, enrolled during active disease. The specimen sequenced was peripheral blood. The CDR3 coding sequence is TGCGCCAGCAGGAAGGGAGGGGCGCACAATGAGCAGTTCTTC. This encodes CASRKGGAHNEQFF.